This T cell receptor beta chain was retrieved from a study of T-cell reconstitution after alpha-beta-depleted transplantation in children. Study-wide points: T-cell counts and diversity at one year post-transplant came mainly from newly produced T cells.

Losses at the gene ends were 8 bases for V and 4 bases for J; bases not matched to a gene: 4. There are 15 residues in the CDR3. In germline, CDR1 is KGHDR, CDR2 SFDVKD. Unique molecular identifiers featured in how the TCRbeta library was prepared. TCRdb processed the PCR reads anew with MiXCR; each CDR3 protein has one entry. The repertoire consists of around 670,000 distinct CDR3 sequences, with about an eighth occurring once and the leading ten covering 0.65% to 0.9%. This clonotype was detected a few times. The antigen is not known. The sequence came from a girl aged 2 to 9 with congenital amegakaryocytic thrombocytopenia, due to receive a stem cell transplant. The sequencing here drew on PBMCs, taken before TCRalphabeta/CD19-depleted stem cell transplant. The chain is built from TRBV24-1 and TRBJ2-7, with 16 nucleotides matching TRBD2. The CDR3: CATKPGLAGGYEQYF. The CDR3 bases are TGTGCCACCAAGCCGGGACTAGCGGGAGGGTACGAGCAGTACTTC.